This entry concerns a single T cell receptor beta chain. The antigen remains unidentified. This record comes from a study of naive and memory T cell subsets. After CD4 positive bead selection, the CD4-negative fraction gave CD8 T cells. Cells stained for CD3, CD4, CD8, CD45RA and CD27 were sorted into four subsets. Study-level points and caveats: The power law exponent of TCR abundance differed between naive and memory cells. Naive repertoires, especially CD8, held a few larger clonotypes, possibly memory cells re-expressing CD45RA.

Both TRBC1 and TRBC2 were covered by a beta constant-region primer of two equimolar oligonucleotides. Four rounds of PCR amplified the ligated cDNA using nested alpha and beta constant-region primers plus SP2. One entry per CDR3 protein results from TCRdb running MiXCR on the UMI-ligation and nested PCR reads. The sample gives approximately 150,000 distinct CDR3 sequences, approximately 24% of which show up once; around 0.11% is in the top ten. Sequenced material: naive CD4+ T cells from blood. The clonotype comes from a human donor in good health.

CDR3 region: CASSSRQGNFYEQYF. The CDR3 DNA follows: TGTGCCAGCAGCTCCCGACAGGGCAATTTCTACGAGCAGTACTTC. V gene TRBV7-2 combines with J gene TRBJ2-7; 7 positions match TRBD1. Germline CDR1 SGHTA, CDR2 FQGNSA. J was trimmed by 3 bases and V by 4 bases; bases with no gene match: 9. CDR3 size: 15 residues. Drawing the rest from reference TRBV7-2 and TRBJ2-7, the complete variable domain is GAGVSQSPSNKVTEKGKDVELRCDPISGHTALYWYRQSLGQGLEFLIYFQGNSAPDKSGLPSDRFSAERTGGSVSTLTIQRTQQEDSAVYLCASSSRQGNFYEQYFGPGTRLTVT.